This T cell receptor (beta chain) was sequenced in a study of identical twins. A universal primer binding site was introduced by template switching. The final cDNA contained unique molecular identifiers. TCRdb called the 5' RACE reads again in MiXCR, with one record for every CDR3 protein. The sample has around 1.7 million distinct CDR3 sequences, about 30% seen once. Of note for this clonotype: What it binds is not known.

Trimming left V 10 bases short and J 8 bases short, with 20 bases between. Germline assignment: CDR1 MDHEN and CDR2 SYDVKM. The length of the CDR3 is 14 residues. Notes on the study in general: Compared with models, monozygotic twins showed more out-of-frame TCR alpha sharing. Invariant cells of the MAIT and iNKT types might have partly distorted the zero-insertion analyses. There were fewer insertions in abundant cord blood beta clonotypes, but memory repertoires showed no such pattern.

The receptor comes from a newborn girl in good health. Sequencing used cord blood. The rearrangement links TRBV28 to TRBJ2-2; the D is unclear. For the CDR3, the DNA is TGTGCCACCTCGGTACACGGAATGGGAGGGGAGCTGTTTTTT. Protein sequence: CATSVHGMGGELFF.